Here is one T cell receptor beta chain with its context. Selected positively for CCR7 and CD45RO-negative, naive CD8 cells excluded terminally differentiated effector memory CD45RA+ cells. This entry comes from a study of shared clonotypes between healthy human individuals. Sequenced by immunoSEQ multiplex PCR; TCRdb stores in-frame clones only, minus some. The sample yields around 1.9 million clones, 93% seen once. Sample: naive CD8+ T cells from PBMCs. The receptor was derived from a man between 18 and 35 years old in good health. Some clones in this sample may be carry-over from other donors' samples.

CDR3 amino acids: CASSITQGGSETQYF. As DNA, the CDR3 is TGTGCCAGTAGTATAACGCAGGGTGGATCGGAGACCCAGTACTTC. V and J are TRBV19 and TRBJ2-5; TRBD1 is a possible D gene (5 bases). V dropped 2 bases and J dropped 5 bases, with 15 bases sitting between them. The CDR3 sequence is 15 residues long. Germline CDR1 LNHDA, CDR2 SQIVND (reference sequence).